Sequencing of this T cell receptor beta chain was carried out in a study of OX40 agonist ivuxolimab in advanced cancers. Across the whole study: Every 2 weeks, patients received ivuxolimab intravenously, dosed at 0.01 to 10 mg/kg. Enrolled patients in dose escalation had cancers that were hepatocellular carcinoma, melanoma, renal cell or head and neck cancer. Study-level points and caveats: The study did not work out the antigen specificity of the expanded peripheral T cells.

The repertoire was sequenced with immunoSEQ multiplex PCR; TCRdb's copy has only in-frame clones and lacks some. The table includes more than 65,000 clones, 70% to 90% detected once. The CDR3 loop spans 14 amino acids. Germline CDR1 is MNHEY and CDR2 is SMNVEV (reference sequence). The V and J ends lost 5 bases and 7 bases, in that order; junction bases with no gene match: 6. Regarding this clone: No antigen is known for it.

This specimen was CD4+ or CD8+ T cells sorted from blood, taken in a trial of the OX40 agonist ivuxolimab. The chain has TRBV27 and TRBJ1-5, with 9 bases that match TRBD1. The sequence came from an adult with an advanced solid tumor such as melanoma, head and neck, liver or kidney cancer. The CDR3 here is CASSPQGAEQPQHF. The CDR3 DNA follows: TGTGCCAGCAGTCCACAGGGGGCGGAACAGCCCCAGCATTTT.